The present TCR beta chain was sequenced within a study of human T cells and chemical hapten exposure. Time point noted: patch test 2, 6 weeks after DPC sensitization. The treatment here: therapeutic diphenylcyclopropenone sensitization with weekly scalp DPC. The CDR3 sequence is 13 residues long. CDR1 and CDR2 from the germline V gene are MGHRA and YSYEKL. V was trimmed by 4 bases and J by 0 bases, leaving 6 bases between them. This clonotype was counted many times. Per the original methods: The number of TCRs in each sample had a median of 95,638 and spanned roughly 23,224 to 750,000. Using its own MiXCR run on the RACE reads, TCRdb lists one record per CDR3 protein. The V and J calls were not made by the authors but by TCRdb's processing. The sample consists of 350,000 to 400,000 distinct CDR3 sequences, about 6% of them appearing once.

The V gene is TRBV4-1, the J gene TRBJ1-1; D gene uncertain. The sample in question was whole blood, obtained in connection with sensitization to the hapten diphenylcyclopropenone (DPC). This clonotype was obtained from a young woman with alopecia areata. Some clones in this sample may be carry-over from other donors' samples. CDR3 sequence: CASSRSMNTEAFF. The CDR3 DNA is TGCGCCAGCAGCCGAAGTATGAACACTGAAGCTTTCTTT.